Below, 29 T cell receptor beta chains from the same sample are listed, as sequenced in a study of blood T cells in healthy people across ages. The second PCR ran about 6 to 12 cycles with a sample-barcoded 5' primer and J-beta primers. TCRdb analysed the 5' RACE reads with MiXCR anew, one entry per CDR3 protein. In the table there are over 950,000 distinct CDR3 sequences, roughly 50% of which are singletons. Input material: blood. The receptors here all came from a woman in her sixties in good health.

The chain uses TRBV6-2 or TRBV6-3 and TRBJ2-1, with 14 bases aligning to TRBD2. V lost 0 bases, J lost 4 bases, and 5 bases stayed unmatched. This CDR3 is built from 18 residues. Looked up from germline, CDR1 is MNHEY and CDR2 is SVGEGT. For the CDR3, the DNA is TGTGCCAGCAGTTACTCCGGGGGACTAGCGGGAGTGTACAATGAGCAGTTCTTC. It translates to CASSYSGGLAGVYNEQFF.

This clonotype was detected only a few times. The V and J genes are TRBV25-1 and TRBJ2-5, with D perhaps matching TRBD2 (6 bases). Germline loops: CDR1 MGHDK, CDR2 SYGVNS. With 2 bases removed from V and 3 bases from J, the gap between germline ends came to 7 bases. CDR3 length equals 13 residues. The CDR3 DNA reads as TGTGCCAGCAGTGAACCGGGGGAAGAGACCCAGTACTTC. Protein: CASSEPGEETQYF.

The V and J genes are TRBV5-1 and TRBJ2-7, with 7 bases identical to TRBD1. V was clipped by 7 bases and J by 0 bases; unmatched bases: 4. Germline V lookup: CDR1 SGHRS, CDR2 YFSETQ. The CDR3 is made up of 13 amino acids. The CDR3 DNA follows: TGCGCCAGCCGTCAGGGGGTCTCCTACGAGCAGTACTTC. Protein sequence: CASRQGVSYEQYF.

This chain uses TRBV5-1 with TRBJ1-2; the D gene is possibly TRBD1 (6 bases). V lost 4 bases and J 6 bases, leaving 16 bases between the germline ends. From germline, CDR1 is SGHRS and CDR2 YFSETQ. The CDR3 is 14 amino acids. The CDR3 region is CASSTDRMSDGYTF. For the CDR3, the DNA is TGCGCCAGCAGCACTGACAGGATGTCGGATGGCTACACCTTC.

This clonotype was observed a handful of times. V and J are TRBV4-1 and TRBJ2-1, with a possible D match to TRBD2 (6 bases). CDR1 and CDR2 (germline): MGHRA, YSYEKL. This CDR3 is 17 amino acids long. V gave up 3 bases and J gave up 1 base, with 16 bases separating them. The DNA of the CDR3 is TGCGCCAGCAGCCATCTATTTCGGCGGGATTCCTACAATGAGCAGTTCTTC. Translation: CASSHLFRRDSYNEQFF.

The rearrangement links TRBV2 to TRBJ1-6; D possibly corresponds to TRBD1 (6 bases). This CDR3 is built from 12 residues. V lost 5 bases and J lost 14, with 13 bases in between. CDR1 SNHLY and CDR2 FYNNEI come from the germline V gene. The CDR3 DNA is TGTGCCAGCAGTATTAGGGGGGGAACCCTCCACTTT. Translated: CASSIRGGTLHF. The full variable domain, with the rest looked up from reference TRBV2 and TRBJ1-6, is EPEVTQTPSHQVTQMGQEVILRCVPISNHLYFYWYRQILGQKVEFLVSFYNNEISEKSEIFDDQFSVERPDGSNFTLKIRSTKLEDSAMYFCASSIRGGTLHFGNGTRLTVT.

The rearrangement links TRBV10-3 to TRBJ2-4, with 8 bases matching TRBD1. The CDR3 covers 15 residues. Trimming cost V 1 base and J 3 bases; bases outside gene matches: 2. CDR1 is ENHRY, CDR2 SYGVKD, per germline. CDR3 in amino acids: CAISELQGVKNIQYF. The CDR3 DNA reads TGTGCCATCAGTGAGTTACAGGGGGTCAAAAACATTCAGTACTTC.

The chain employs TRBV12-3 or TRBV12-4 and TRBJ2-1, with 8 nucleotides matching TRBD2. J was trimmed by 6 bases and V by 3 bases; bases with no gene match: 10. CDR3 length: 16 residues. CDR3 residues: CASSLPGTRYVNEQFF. For the CDR3, the DNA is TGTGCCAGCAGTTTGCCCGGGACTAGGTACGTCAATGAGCAGTTCTTC.

V gene TRBV6-5 combines with J gene TRBJ2-5; TRBD1 or TRBD2 may be the D gene (6 bases each). The CDR3 spans 16 residues. Trimming left V 3 bases short and J 6 bases short, with 20 bases between. Germline assignment: CDR1 MNHEY and CDR2 SVGAGI. The CDR3 DNA is TGTGCCAGCAGTTATTCTCCGGGGGCCGTCTTACAGACCCAGTACTTC. Amino acid sequence: CASSYSPGAVLQTQYF.

The chain is built from TRBV5-1 and TRBJ2-7, with 8 bases lining up with TRBD1. This CDR3 has 15 amino acids. V shed 0 bases and J 5 bases; nucleotides not matched to a gene: 7. The germline gives CDR1 SGHRS, CDR2 YFSETQ. The CDR3 coding sequence is TGCGCCAGCAGCTTGGCCCCGACAGGGGACCACGAGCAGTACTTC. Encoded protein: CASSLAPTGDHEQYF.

This clonotype was counted a single time. This rearrangement joins TRBV29-1 to TRBJ2-1; 7 nucleotides align to TRBD2. TRBJ2-7 matches the DNA end more closely, so the J call is doubtful. The V gene's germline CDR1 is SQVTM and CDR2 ANQGSEA. CDR3 length: 14 residues. The CDR3 here is CSVLGAGPYNEQYF. CDR3 DNA: TGCAGCGTCTTAGGAGCGGGGCCCTACAATGAGCAGTACTTC.

This clonotype was counted a few times. This chain links TRBV20-1 with TRBJ2-7; weak D call: TRBD2 (5 bases). This CDR3 has 13 amino acids. The germline gives CDR1 DFQATT, CDR2 SNEGSKA (reference sequence). Trimming stripped 6 bases from V and 0 bases from J, with 12 bases between. The CDR3: CSAEGRNSYEQYF. CDR3 DNA: TGCAGTGCCGAGGGCAGAAACTCCTACGAGCAGTACTTC.

This clonotype was counted only a few times. V is TRBV12-5 and J is TRBJ2-3; the D gene could be TRBD1 or TRBD2 (5 bases each). The CDR3 runs to 14 residues. Trimming took off 6 bases at V and 2 bases at J, with 12 bases between the two ends. CDR1 LGHNT and CDR2 FRNRAP come from the germline V gene. The CDR3 spells CASGPTGTTDTQYF. The DNA of the CDR3 is TGTGCTAGTGGCCCGACTGGGACCACAGATACGCAGTATTTT.

This clonotype was recorded a few times. V gene TRBV11-2 combines with J gene TRBJ2-3; 9 positions match TRBD2. V lost 4 bases and J lost 8; bases outside the gene matches: 13. The germline V gene encodes CDR1 SGHAT and CDR2 FQNNGV. The CDR3 covers 16 residues. The CDR3 sequence: CASSSKASGVFSTQYF. In DNA, the CDR3 is TGTGCCAGCAGCTCCAAAGCTAGCGGGGTCTTCAGTACGCAGTATTTT.

This chain connects TRBV3-1 to TRBJ2-7, with 7 positions matching TRBD2. The length of the CDR3 is 18 residues. The V gene end was trimmed by 2 bases and the J gene end by 7 bases; junction bases not matched to a gene: 20. Germline CDR1 is LGHDT and CDR2 is YNNKEL (reference sequence). The CDR3 reads CASSQFRGGSFGYNEQYF. The DNA of the CDR3 is TGTGCCAGCAGCCAATTTCGGGGCGGGAGCTTCGGATACAATGAGCAGTACTTC.

CDR3 sequence: CASSFPQRYNEQFF. Here the CDR3 DNA reads TGTGCCAGCAGTTTCCCCCAGCGTTACAATGAGCAGTTCTTC. The chain is built from TRBV12-3 or TRBV12-4 and TRBJ2-1; D gene unclear. The CDR3 has 14 amino acids. Between the trimmed V and J ends, which lost 3 bases and 4 bases, there was a span of 10 bases.

In DNA form, the CDR3 reads TGTGCCACCCGGGTTGGCGGATACAATGAGCAGTACTTC. Translation: CATRVGGYNEQYF. The chain is built from TRBV19 and TRBJ2-7, with D hard to call. This CDR3 comprises 13 residues. Germline assignment: CDR1 LNHDA and CDR2 SQIVND (reference sequence). Trimming removed 10 bases at V and 7 bases at J, with 20 bases between.

The V gene is TRBV4-1, the J gene TRBJ2-3; D uncertain. From germline, CDR1 is MGHRA and CDR2 YSYEKL. V lost 6 bases and J lost 2, with 9 bases in between. This CDR3 is 13 amino acids long. Here the CDR3 reads CASRPWSTDTQYF. CDR3 DNA sequence: TGCGCCAGCAGGCCCTGGTCCACAGATACGCAGTATTTT.

This CDR3 reads CASSFLTLAGDEQYF. CDR3 in DNA: TGTGCCAGCAGCTTCCTCACTCTAGCGGGAGACGAGCAGTACTTC. The chain joins TRBV5-5 to TRBJ2-7, with 10 nucleotides matching TRBD2. CDR3 size: 15 residues. CDR1 is SGHKS and CDR2 is YYEKEE in the germline V gene (reference sequence). The ends lost 2 bases at V and 5 bases at J; junction bases unmatched: 7.

Only a few counts were recorded for this clonotype. This chain connects TRBV4-1 to TRBJ2-5, with D perhaps matching TRBD1 (5 bases). CDR1 is MGHRA, CDR2 YSYEKL, per germline. The CDR3 has 15 residues. V dropped 0 bases and J dropped 1 base, with 9 bases sitting between them. CDR3 region: CASSQERRAQETQYF. In nucleotides, the CDR3 is TGCGCCAGCAGCCAAGAACGCAGGGCCCAAGAGACCCAGTACTTC.

This clonotype occurred a few times. The V and J genes are TRBV7-9 and TRBJ2-6; 7 nucleotides align to TRBD2. Unmatched junction bases numbered 15, after V lost 0 bases and J lost 4 bases. This CDR3 region has 20 residues. Germline CDR1 reads SEHNR; CDR2 reads FQNEAQ (reference sequence). The CDR3 here is CASSLAVRLAARRGANVLTF. The CDR3 DNA sequence: TGTGCCAGCAGCTTAGCCGTCCGCCTAGCGGCCCGTAGGGGGGCCAACGTCCTGACTTTC.

The J gene is TRBJ2-7, the V gene TRBV6-1; D unresolved. The DNA end favors TRBJ2-4, so the J call may be wrong. The CDR3 contains 14 residues. CDR1 and CDR2 (germline): MNHNS, SASEGT. The CDR3 sequence is CASSEALNVNIQYF. The CDR3 DNA sequence: TGTGCCAGCAGTGAAGCGTTAAACGTGAACATTCAGTACTTC.

The J gene is TRBJ1-2, the V gene TRBV13; 8 bases are a match to TRBD1. Germline CDR1 is PRHDT and CDR2 is FYEKMQ (reference sequence). This CDR3 contains 14 residues. Trimming cost V 2 bases and J 4 bases; bases outside gene matches: 3. CDR3 protein: CASSLRQGRYGYTF. The CDR3 DNA follows: TGTGCCAGCAGCTTAAGACAGGGGCGCTATGGCTACACCTTC.

This chain uses TRBV29-1 with TRBJ1-2; D gene ambiguous. This CDR3 spans 12 amino acids. CDR1 is SQVTM and CDR2 is ANQGSEA in the germline V gene. With 3 bases removed from V and 2 bases from J, the gap between germline ends came to 7 bases. CDR3 residues: CSVERRNYGYTF. The CDR3 DNA is TGCAGCGTTGAGCGACGGAACTATGGCTACACCTTC.

The chain has TRBV7-8 and TRBJ2-3; D is possibly TRBD1 or TRBD2 (6 bases each). V was shortened by 7 bases and J by 4 bases, with 15 bases between the two germline ends. Germline CDR1 SGHVS, CDR2 FQNEAQ. The CDR3 runs to 14 residues. CDR3 nucleotide sequence: TGTGCCAGCAACCCCCCAGGGGAGGCAGATACGCAGTATTTT. Its translation is CASNPPGEADTQYF. Full variable domain (rest looked up from reference TRBV7-8 and TRBJ2-3): GAGVSQSPRYKVAKRGQDVALRCDPISGHVSLFWYQQALGQGPEFLTYFQNEAQLDKSGLPSDRFFAERPEGSVSTLKIQRTQQEDSAVYLCASNPPGEADTQYFGPGTRLTVL.

This clonotype has only a few counts. The chain has TRBV29-1 and TRBJ2-7, with 8 bases matching TRBD2. Germline trimming cut 4 bases from V and 6 bases from J; bases unmatched to any gene: 8. In germline, CDR1 is SQVTM, CDR2 ANQGSEA. This CDR3 has 13 amino acids. The CDR3 sequence: CSVGYSGVGEQYF. CDR3 sequence (DNA): TGCAGCGTTGGGTATAGCGGGGTTGGCGAGCAGTACTTC.

The table lists this clonotype with a few counts. The V call is TRBV11-3, the J call TRBJ2-3; perhaps TRBD2 as D (5 bases). Trimming removed 2 bases at V and 4 bases at J, with 16 bases between. Looked up from germline, CDR1 is SGHNT and CDR2 is YENEEA. The CDR3 covers 16 residues. The CDR3 sequence: CASSLSPVGVPDTQYF. DNA of the CDR3: TGTGCCAGCAGCTTAAGTCCCGTGGGAGTTCCAGATACGCAGTATTTT.

V usage is TRBV28 and J usage is TRBJ2-7, with D hard to call. Germline CDR1 reads MDHEN; CDR2 reads SYDVKM. V lost 4 bases and J lost 3, with 10 bases in between. This CDR3 comprises 13 residues. In nucleotides, the CDR3 is TGTGCCAGCAGTTCGCAGCCGGACTACGAGCAGTACTTC. Translating gives CASSSQPDYEQYF. Full variable domain (outside the CDR3, taken from reference TRBV28 and TRBJ2-7): DVKVTQSSRYLVKRTGEKVFLECVQDMDHENMFWYRQDPGLGLRLIYFSYDVKMKEKGDIPEGYSVSREKKERFSLILESASTNQTSMYLCASSSQPDYEQYFGPGTRLTVT.

CDR3 bases: TGTGCCACCAGCAGAGACCCTCTGGGGCAAGAGACCCAGTACTTC. Translated: CATSRDPLGQETQYF. This rearrangement joins TRBV15 to TRBJ2-5, with unresolved D. The length of the CDR3 is 15 residues. V was cut by 0 bases and J by 2 bases, with 10 bases left in between. Per germline, CDR1 LNHNV and CDR2 YYDKDF (reference sequence).